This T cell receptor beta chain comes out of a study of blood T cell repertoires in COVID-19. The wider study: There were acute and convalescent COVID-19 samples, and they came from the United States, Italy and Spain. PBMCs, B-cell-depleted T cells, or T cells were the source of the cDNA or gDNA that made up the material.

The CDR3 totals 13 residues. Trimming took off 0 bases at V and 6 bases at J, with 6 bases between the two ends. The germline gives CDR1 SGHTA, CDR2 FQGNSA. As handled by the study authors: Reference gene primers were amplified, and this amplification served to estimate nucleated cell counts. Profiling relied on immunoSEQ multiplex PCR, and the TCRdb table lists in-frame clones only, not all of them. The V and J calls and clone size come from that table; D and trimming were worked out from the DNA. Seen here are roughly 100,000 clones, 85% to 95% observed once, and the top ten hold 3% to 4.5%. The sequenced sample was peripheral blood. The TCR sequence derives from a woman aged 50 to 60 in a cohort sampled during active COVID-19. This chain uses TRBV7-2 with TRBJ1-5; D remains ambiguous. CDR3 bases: TGTGCCAGCAGCTTAGCCGCGGCTCAGCCCCAGCATTTT. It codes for CASSLAAAQPQHF.